The source of this TCR beta chain is a study of Ad26.COV2.S vaccination and SARS-CoV-2 variants. Study details: Intramuscularly, Ad26.COV2.S was given either once or twice, 56 days apart. Study-wide results and limits: The placebo group had lower spike-specific TCR breadth than the vaccine recipients did.

A note on this clone: The antigen is unknown. The sample contains more than one DNA sequence encoding this CDR3.

V gave up 3 bases and J gave up 3 bases, with 6 bases separating them. The length of the CDR3 is 13 residues. The V gene's germline CDR1 is KGHDR and CDR2 SFDVKD. Described treatment: 15 to 20 received Ad26.COV2.S at low or high dose, single or two shots; about 5 received placebo; per-sample allocation not given. Specimens were obtained on day 63 following the first vaccine or placebo injection. Aged 18-55 years, donor was enrolled in Boston in about 2020. It was Wuhan-strain SARS-CoV-2 spike that the Ad26 vaccine vector expressed. Profiled with immunoSEQ multiplex PCR; TCRdb holds only in-frame clones, not every one. The sample shows about 400,000 clones, roughly 80% of them seen only once.

The chain carries TRBV24-1 and TRBJ2-3; D call uncertain. This sequence was found in a person between 18 and 60 years old who received the Ad26.COV2.S COVID-19 vaccine or a placebo. The input for sequencing was peripheral blood, taken in a trial of Ad26.COV2.S vaccine versus placebo. Written as DNA, the CDR3 is TGTGCCACCAGTGATCCTCCTACAGATACGCAGTATTTT. Its protein is CATSDPPTDTQYF.